This is a list of T cell receptor beta chains from one sample in a study of metastatic and nonmetastatic thyroid tumors. TCRdb re-clonotyped the PCR reads through MiXCR. The sample lists approximately 20,000 clones, about 15% occurring once. Sample: blood. These receptors all stem from a female donor with papillary thyroid cancer or a benign thyroid nodule (not recorded which). Some clones in this sample may be carry-over from other donors' samples. The CDR3 runs from the conserved cysteine through the conserved F or W. D genes are given only for firm matches. Some rows mark clone size as missing; the rest say once, few, many or name a class of expanded clone.

>few|TRBD1|TRBV4-2|16|TRBJ2-7
CASQVETGASSYEQYF
TGTGCCAGCCAAGTTGAAACAGGGGCAAGTTCCTACGAGCAGTACTTC
>many|TRBD1|TRBV20-1|16|TRBJ2-3
CSAKKGQGARTDTQYF
TGCAGTGCGAAAAAGGGACAGGGGGCGCGCACAGATACGCAGTATTTT
>-|-|TRBV20-1|16|TRBJ1-6
CSARGEQEPYNSPLHF
TGCAGTGCTAGAGGGGAACAGGAGCCATATAATTCACCCCTCCACTTT
>-|-|TRBV6-1|14|TRBJ2-7
CASTLSEGAGEQYF
TGTGCCAGCACCCTATCCGAGGGAGCTGGTGAGCAGTACTTC
>many|-|TRBV11-2|14|TRBJ2-3
CASSFLDFTDTQYF
TGTGCCAGCAGCTTTTTAGACTTCACAGATACGCAGTATTTT
>few|-|TRBV28|13|TRBJ2-7
CASSSSAQPEQYF
TGTGCCAGCAGTTCCTCCGCGCAGCCCGAGCAGTACTTC
>many|-|TRBV5-1|13|TRBJ1-2
CASSPRATYGYTF
TGCGCCAGCAGCCCGCGGGCAACTTATGGCTACACCTTC
>medium-sized|TRBD2|TRBV15|13|TRBJ2-7
CATSSASGTLQYF
TGTGCCACCAGCAGTGCTAGCGGGACGTTGCAGTACTTC
>-|-|TRBV5-8|13|TRBJ2-7
CASSLGLEGEQYF
TGTGCCAGCAGCTTGGGACTGGAGGGCGAGCAGTACTTC
>-|-|TRBV6-5|14|TRBJ1-5
CASSLGRLRQPQHF
TGTGCCAGCAGCTTAGGAAGGTTGCGCCAGCCCCAGCATTTT
>-|-|TRBV6-6|14|TRBJ1-2
CASSYSRQFGYPIF
TGTGCCAGCAGTTACTCCAGACAGTTTGGCTACCCCATATTC
>many|TRBD1|TRBV30|14|TRBJ1-5
CAWSWGQNNQPQHF
TGTGCCTGGAGTTGGGGACAGAACAATCAGCCCCAGCATTTT
>few|TRBD1|TRBV25-1|18|TRBJ2-2
CASSAASGTGVDTGELFF
TGTGCCAGCAGTGCCGCTTCTGGGACAGGGGTTGACACCGGGGAGCTGTTTTTT
>few|TRBD2|TRBV28|14|TRBJ2-5
CASRPSGSTETQYF
TGTGCCAGCAGACCTAGCGGGAGTACGGAGACCCAGTACTTC
>-|-|TRBV19|14|TRBJ1-1
CASSIPGLNTEAFF
TGTGCCAGTAGCATTCCAGGATTGAACACTGAAGCTTTCTTT
>-|-|TRBV7-2|14|TRBJ1-6
CASSSRDLDSPLHF
TGTGCCAGCAGCTCCAGGGATCTTGATTCACCCCTCCACTTT
>-|-|TRBV6-1|11|TRBJ2-5
CAGGTAETQYF
TGTGCCGGTGGGACTGCGGAGACCCAGTACTTC
>many|-|TRBV4-1|12|TRBJ2-3
CASSQAGGTQYF
TGCGCCAGCAGCCAAGCAGGAGGTACGCAGTATTTT
>-|TRBD1|TRBV4-1|14|TRBJ2-2
CASSPDRATGELFF
TGCGCCAGCAGCCCTGACAGGGCCACCGGGGAGCTGTTTTTT
>few|-|TRBV7-2|14|TRBJ1-2
CASSEDSPIYGYTF
TGTGCCAGCAGCGAGGACAGCCCGATCTATGGCTACACCTTC
>many|-|TRBV30|11|TRBJ1-5
CAGGDNQPQHF
TGTGCCGGAGGAGACAATCAGCCCCAGCATTTT
>few|-|TRBV28|15|TRBJ2-2
CASSSDTGFGRELFF
TGTGCCAGCAGTTCCGATACAGGGTTCGGGAGGGAGCTGTTTTTT
>many|-|TRBV7-9|17|TRBJ2-4
CASSSTLEGEAKNIQYF
TGTGCCAGCAGCTCCACCCTCGAGGGGGAGGCCAAAAACATTCAGTACTTC
>many|TRBD1|TRBV20-1|13|TRBJ2-5
CSARGSRGETQYF
TGCAGTGCTAGGGGTAGCAGGGGGGAGACCCAGTACTTC
>few|-|TRBV25-1|12|TRBJ2-7
CASSEWGAEQYF
TGTGCCAGCAGTGAATGGGGGGCCGAGCAGTACTTC
>many|-|TRBV24-1|14|TRBJ1-2
CATSDFGRDTGYTF
TGTGCCACCAGTGATTTTGGTAGGGACACCGGCTACACCTTC
>many|TRBD1|TRBV12-3/TRBV12-4|14|TRBJ1-2
CASRGTGFNYGYTF
TGTGCCAGCAGGGGGACAGGGTTTAACTATGGCTACACCTTC
>few|-|TRBV18|13|TRBJ2-1
CASSPNRDHEQFF
TGTGCCAGCTCACCGAACAGGGACCATGAGCAGTTCTTC
>-|-|TRBV28|17|TRBJ2-7
CASSSLWVDEDLYEQYF
TGTGCCAGCAGTTCCCTTTGGGTGGACGAGGACCTCTACGAGCAGTACTTC